This T cell receptor beta chain stems from a study of chemoradiotherapy in HPV16-positive cancers. The germline CDR1 and CDR2 sequences are SGHVS and FQNEAQ. The CDR3 consists of 13 residues. Deletions cut 2 bases from V and 7 bases from J, with 11 bases between. Some clones are missing from TCRdb's copy, which holds only in-frame ones; the method was immunoSEQ multiplex PCR. The table has 40,000 to 65,000 clones, around 90% seen once; the top ten hold under 3.5%. In the case of this clone: Its target is unknown.

Repertoires were sampled repeatedly during chemoradiotherapy. Study results and caveats: Candidate HPV-specific clones and E7-related TCR motifs grew in tumor during treatment. HPV-responsive T-cell expansion during chemoradiotherapy was linked to improved recurrence-free survival in HPV16-positive patients. Only two HPV16-positive patients supplied the functional HPV-specificity definition.

The receptor was derived from a human donor with HPV-associated anogenital cancer. The chain carries TRBV7-8 and TRBJ1-2; D possibly corresponds to TRBD1 (6 bases). This material consisted of blood, taken from a patient who underwent chemoradiotherapy. CDR3 sequence: CASSLTSGVGYTF. Written as DNA, the CDR3 is TGTGCCAGCAGCTTAACTTCAGGGGTTGGCTACACCTTC.